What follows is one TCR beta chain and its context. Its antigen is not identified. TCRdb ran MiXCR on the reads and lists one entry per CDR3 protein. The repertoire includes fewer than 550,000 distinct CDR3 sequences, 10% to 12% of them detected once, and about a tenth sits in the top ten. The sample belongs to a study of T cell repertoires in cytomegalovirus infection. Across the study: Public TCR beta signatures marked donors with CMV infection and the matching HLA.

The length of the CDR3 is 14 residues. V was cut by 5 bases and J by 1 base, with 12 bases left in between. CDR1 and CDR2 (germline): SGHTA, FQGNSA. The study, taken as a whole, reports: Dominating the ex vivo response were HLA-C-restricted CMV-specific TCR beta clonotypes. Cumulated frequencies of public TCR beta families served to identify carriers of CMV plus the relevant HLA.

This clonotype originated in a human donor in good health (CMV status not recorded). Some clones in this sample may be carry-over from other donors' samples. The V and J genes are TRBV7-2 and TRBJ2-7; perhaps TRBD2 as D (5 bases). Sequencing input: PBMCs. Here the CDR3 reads CASSQRLPSYEQYF. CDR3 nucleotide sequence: TGTGCCAGCAGCCAACGACTACCGTCCTACGAGCAGTACTTC.